A selection of T cell receptor beta chains follows, all from one sample in a study of T cell repertoires in cytomegalovirus infection. TCRdb redid the calling of the reads with MiXCR, one entry per CDR3 protein. The sample holds fewer than 550,000 distinct CDR3 sequences; 16% are singletons and the top ten take 24%. Sequencing used CD8+ T cells from PBMCs. The origin of the receptors is a human donor in good health (CMV status not recorded). Some clones in this sample may be carry-over from other donors' samples. Both conserved end residues are part of each CDR3. Each record gives: J gene, CDR3 length, V gene, CDR3 protein.

>TRBJ2-2|13|TRBV10-3
CAIMGLNTGELFF
>TRBJ1-2|12|TRBV30
CAWTGSNYGYTF
>TRBJ2-5|14|TRBV7-9
CASSLTGGKETQYF
>TRBJ1-1|16|TRBV11-2
CASSLWTNTMNTEAFF
>TRBJ1-4|14|TRBV5-1
CASRLPGNNEKLFF
>TRBJ2-7|16|TRBV2
CASRYLPGPFSYEQYF
>TRBJ2-1|16|TRBV6-1
CASSGRTGVPFGEQFF
>TRBJ1-1|14|TRBV19
CASSIISTGTEAFF
>TRBJ1-4|13|TRBV19
CASSIDRTEKLFF
>TRBJ2-3|15|TRBV7-8
CASSPGRTSTDTQYF
>TRBJ2-1|18|TRBV7-2
CASSLAHGGLAGFNEQFF
>TRBJ2-3|16|TRBV6-2/TRBV6-3
CASSYSGTSGRNTQYF
>TRBJ1-1|12|TRBV2
CASSMENTEAFF
>TRBJ2-1|16|TRBV9
CASSVVGRSSYNEQFF
>TRBJ2-1|15|TRBV7-3
CASSLYSGGFDEQFF
>TRBJ2-6|13|TRBV12-3/TRBV12-4
CASTYSGANVLTF
>TRBJ2-2|14|TRBV5-1
CASSLPSSGGELFF